The 21 T cell receptor beta chains in this list originate from one sample, sequenced in a study of hypomethylating agent response in myelodysplastic syndrome. The data were produced by immunoSEQ multiplex PCR, yet TCRdb's version contains in-frame clones alone and is incomplete. The sample consists of 3,000 to 4,000 clones, around 90% of them appearing once. The source was bone marrow, collected before or after starting hypomethylating agent treatment for myelodysplastic syndrome (not recorded which). The receptors come from a human donor with myelodysplastic syndrome.

This clone appeared a single time. The chain is built from TRBV15 and TRBJ1-1, with a tentative D call TRBD1 (5 bases). V was cut by 5 bases and J by 1 base, with 8 bases left in between. CDR1 LNHNV and CDR2 YYDKDF come from the germline V gene (reference sequence). The CDR3 runs to 13 residues. CDR3 amino acids: CATSSDRNTEAFF. In DNA form, the CDR3 reads TGTGCCACCAGCTCTGACAGGAACACTGAAGCTTTCTTT.

The chain is built from TRBV4-1 and TRBJ2-1, with D perhaps TRBD1 or TRBD2 (5 bases each). The germline V gene has CDR1 MGHRA and CDR2 YSYEKL. Between the trimmed V and J ends, which lost 1 base and 7 bases, there was a span of 14 bases. The CDR3 totals 15 residues. CDR3 in amino acids: CASSQVSGTRNEQFF. For the CDR3, the DNA is TGCGCCAGCAGCCAAGTAAGTGGGACCAGAAATGAGCAGTTCTTC.

The V gene is TRBV5-1, the J gene TRBJ2-7, with TRBD1 matching 8 bases. CDR3 length equals 18 residues. J lost 0 bases, V lost 4 bases, and 15 bases had no gene match. Per germline, CDR1 SGHRS and CDR2 YFSETQ. The CDR3: CASSLRGGNRGSSYEQYF. The CDR3 coding sequence is TGCGCCAGCAGCCTTCGAGGGGGTAACAGGGGGAGCTCCTACGAGCAGTACTTC.

The chain has TRBV28 and TRBJ1-2, with TRBD1 matching 10 bases. V trimming: 10 bases; J trimming: 8 bases; junction bases outside the gene matches: 19. This CDR3 is built from 16 residues. Germline CDR1 and CDR2: MDHEN and SYDVKM. The CDR3 coding sequence is TGTGCCATCAAGGGGCCTACCGGGACAGGGGCGCTGGGCTACACCTTC. Its translation: CAIKGPTGTGALGYTF.

The V call is TRBV7-7, the J call TRBJ2-5; no firm D call. Germline assignment: CDR1 SSHAT and CDR2 FNYEAQ (reference sequence). This CDR3 has 14 amino acids. V gave up 0 bases and J gave up 1 base, with 6 bases separating them. CDR3 nucleotide sequence: TGTGCCAGCAGCTTAGCGCGTACCCAAGAGACCCAGTACTTC. Its protein product is CASSLARTQETQYF.

The chain joins TRBV7-9 to TRBJ2-7, with 10 bases fitting TRBD1. CDR3 length: 14 residues. Trimming removed 4 bases from V and 9 bases from J; junction bases left unmatched: 9. The germline gives CDR1 SEHNR, CDR2 FQNEAQ (reference sequence). DNA for the CDR3: TGTGCCAGCAGCTCCGGGACAGGGGCCTTCCGGCAGTACTTC. Translated, it gives CASSSGTGAFRQYF.

The V call is TRBV11-2, the J call TRBJ2-7; the match to TRBD1 covers 11 bases. The germline V gene encodes CDR1 SGHAT and CDR2 FQNNGV. The CDR3 totals 15 residues. V lost 1 base to trimming and J lost 6 bases; unmatched junction nucleotides: 5. CDR3 DNA sequence: TGTGCCAGCAGCTTAGGGACAGGGGGCTCCCTCGAGCAGTACTTC. Translation gives CASSLGTGGSLEQYF.

V usage is TRBV11-3 and J usage is TRBJ2-1; D may be TRBD1 (5 bases). The V end lost 1 base, the J end lost 10 bases, and 11 bases lay between the germline ends. Per the germline V gene, CDR1 is SGHNT and CDR2 is YENEEA. The CDR3 extends over 13 amino acids. The CDR3 nucleotides are TGTGCCAGCAGCTTAGTTGGTACAGGCGAGCAGTTCTTC. Translated, it gives CASSLVGTGEQFF.

The chain employs TRBV6-4 and TRBJ2-2; D possibly uses TRBD1 or TRBD2 (5 bases each). The CDR3 spans 14 residues. In germline, CDR1 is MRHNA, CDR2 SNTAGT. V lost 3 bases and J 3 bases, leaving 8 bases between the germline ends. This CDR3 reads CASSERGDTGELFF. CDR3 DNA: TGTGCCAGCAGTGAGAGGGGCGACACCGGGGAGCTGTTTTTT.

The V and J genes are TRBV25-1 and TRBJ1-3; 9 positions agree with TRBD1. V trimming: 6 bases; J trimming: 4 bases; junction bases outside the gene matches: 7. CDR1 and CDR2 (germline): MGHDK, SYGVNS. The CDR3 length is 15 residues. This CDR3 reads CASSPGTGNGNTIYF. The CDR3 coding sequence is TGTGCCAGCAGCCCCGGGACAGGGAACGGAAACACCATATATTTT. The variable domain in full, with the rest retrieved from reference TRBV25-1 and TRBJ1-3, is EADIYQTPRYLVIGTGKKITLECSQTMGHDKMYWYQQDPGMELHLIHYSYGVNSTEKGDLSSESTVSRIRTEHFPLTLESARPSHTSQYLCASSPGTGNGNTIYFGEGSWLTVV.

CDR3 nucleotide sequence: TGTGCCAGCAGCTTAATCGCAGGGGGCTCCTTTATGAACACTGAAGCTTTCTTT. It translates to CASSLIAGGSFMNTEAFF. The rearrangement links TRBV7-9 to TRBJ1-1; the match to TRBD1 covers 8 bases. CDR3 length equals 18 residues. The germline V gene encodes CDR1 SEHNR and CDR2 FQNEAQ (reference sequence). Trimming removed 2 bases from V and 0 bases from J; junction bases left unmatched: 11. Full variable domain (missing parts from reference TRBV7-9 and TRBJ1-1): DTGVSQNPRHKITKRGQNVTFRCDPISEHNRLYWYRQTLGQGPEFLTYFQNEAQLEKSRLLSDRFSAERPKGSFSTLEIQRTEQGDSAMYLCASSLIAGGSFMNTEAFFGQGTRLTVV.

V gene TRBV9 combines with J gene TRBJ2-5, with 7 bases lining up with TRBD2. The CDR3 has 14 amino acids. Per the germline V gene, CDR1 is SGDLS and CDR2 is YYNGEE. The V and J ends lost 3 bases and 4 bases, in that order; junction bases with no gene match: 6. The CDR3 DNA reads as TGTGCCAGCAGCGCAGAGGGGAGGGGAGAGACCCAGTACTTC. Translating it yields CASSAEGRGETQYF.

V gene TRBV7-2 combines with J gene TRBJ2-1; 12 nucleotides agree with TRBD1. CDR3 length: 15 amino acids. Germline assignment: CDR1 SGHTA and CDR2 FQGNSA. V lost 4 bases and J lost 9; bases outside the gene matches: 7. The CDR3, as DNA: TGTGCCAGCAGCTCTTCCGGGACAGGGGGCCGTGAGCAGTTCTTC. Translated, it gives CASSSSGTGGREQFF. Full variable domain (remainder filled in from reference TRBV7-2 and TRBJ2-1): GAGVSQSPSNKVTEKGKDVELRCDPISGHTALYWYRQSLGQGLEFLIYFQGNSAPDKSGLPSDRFSAERTGGSVSTLTIQRTQQEDSAVYLCASSSSGTGGREQFFGPGTRLTVL.

The chain links TRBV6-1 to TRBJ2-1, with 14 bases identical to TRBD2. Per germline, CDR1 MNHNS and CDR2 SASEGT. V gave up 6 bases and J gave up 9 bases; unmatched junction bases: 7. The CDR3 is 15 amino acids. DNA of the CDR3: TGTGCCAGCAGGCCGGGACTAGCGGGAGAGGGTGAGCAGTTCTTC. As protein: CASRPGLAGEGEQFF.

The chain is built from TRBV11-3 and TRBJ2-1; D unresolved. This CDR3 is 12 amino acids long. Germline lookup yields CDR1 SGHNT and CDR2 YENEEA. Deletions cut 3 bases from V and 8 bases from J, with 8 bases between. The CDR3 region has the DNA TGTGCCAGCAGCTTCGGGTGGGATGAGCAGTTCTTC. Its translation: CASSFGWDEQFF. Filled out from reference TRBV11-3 and TRBJ2-1, the complete variable domain reads EAGVVQSPRYKIIEKKQPVAFWCNPISGHNTLYWYLQNLGQGPELLIRYENEEAVDDSQLPKDRFSAERLKGVDSTLKIQPAELGDSAVYLCASSFGWDEQFFGPGTRLTVL.

This clone has only a few counts. The chain links TRBV5-1 to TRBJ1-5; the match to TRBD1 covers 7 bases. The CDR3 has 14 residues. Trimming at V came to 1 base and at J to 5 bases, leaving 3 bases not matched to a gene. The germline V gene has CDR1 SGHRS and CDR2 YFSETQ. The CDR3 protein is CASSLSTGDQPQHF. Here the CDR3 DNA reads TGCGCCAGCAGCTTGAGCACAGGGGATCAGCCCCAGCATTTT.

The rearrangement joins TRBV2 to TRBJ1-2; 12 bases match TRBD1. After removal of 8 bases from V and 4 bases from J, the junction contained 11 bases not matched to a gene. CDR3 size: 16 residues. Germline assignment: CDR1 SNHLY and CDR2 FYNNEI. The chain's CDR3 is CASSGTGGAGTYGYTF. The CDR3 region has the DNA TGTGCCAGCTCCGGGACAGGGGGCGCAGGAACCTATGGCTACACCTTC.

V usage is TRBV27 and J usage is TRBJ2-6; no clear D. Trimming shortened V by 1 base and J by 4 bases, and 11 bases separated the two germline ends. The CDR3 length is 16 residues. Germline V gene data show CDR1 as MNHEY and CDR2 as SMNVEV (reference sequence). DNA for the CDR3: TGTGCCAGCAGTTTATTACTTAGTGGGGGGGCCAACGTCCTGACTTTC. As protein: CASSLLLSGGANVLTF.

V usage is TRBV28 and J usage is TRBJ1-5; TRBD1 matches at 12 bases. This CDR3 region has 16 residues. The ends lost 5 bases at V and 0 bases at J; junction bases unmatched: 2. Germline V gives CDR1 MDHEN, CDR2 SYDVKM. For the CDR3, the DNA is TGTGCCAGCAGTAGGGACAGGGGGCATAGCAATCAGCCCCAGCATTTT. Translating it yields CASSRDRGHSNQPQHF.

The chain employs TRBV9 and TRBJ1-1; D possibly corresponds to TRBD1 (6 bases). The CDR3 has 14 residues. The V and J ends lost 1 base and 5 bases respectively, with 12 bases between them. The germline CDR1 and CDR2 sequences are SGDLS and YYNGEE. This CDR3 is CASSVHTGNTEAFF. CDR3 DNA sequence: TGTGCCAGCAGCGTACACACAGGGAATACTGAAGCTTTCTTT.

This clone occurred once. The V gene is TRBV9, the J gene TRBJ1-1; D remains ambiguous. Trimming shortened V by 3 bases and J by 0 bases, and 12 bases separated the two germline ends. CDR1 SGDLS and CDR2 YYNGEE come from the germline V gene. The CDR3 is made up of 15 amino acids. CDR3 amino acids: CASSATQLMNTEAFF. DNA for the CDR3: TGTGCCAGCAGCGCGACACAGCTCATGAACACTGAAGCTTTCTTT.